Below are 8 T cell receptor beta chains sequenced from a single sample in a study of T cells after yellow fever vaccination. MiXCR was run by TCRdb on the 5' RACE reads, yielding one entry per CDR3 protein. The sample records hundreds of thousands of distinct CDR3 sequences, 13% being singletons. The sample was PBMCs, taken on the day of the yellow fever booster vaccination. The receptors stem from a man aged 25-45 years who received the YFV17D yellow fever vaccine.

This clonotype was seen more than once but under ten times. The rearrangement links TRBV27 to TRBJ1-1, with 9 positions matching TRBD1. Losses at the gene ends were 6 bases for V and 6 bases for J; bases not matched to a gene: 11. CDR3 size: 15 residues. The V gene's germline CDR1 is MNHEY and CDR2 SMNVEV (reference sequence). The DNA of the CDR3 is TGTGCCAGCAGATTCGGGGGGACAGGGATCGCTGAAGCTTTCTTT. Translation gives CASRFGGTGIAEAFF.

The V call is TRBV27, the J call TRBJ2-3; a possible D gene is TRBD2 (5 bases). The V gene's germline CDR1 is MNHEY and CDR2 SMNVEV (reference sequence). This CDR3 is 14 amino acids long. The ends were cut back, 0 bases at V and 4 bases at J, with 8 bases in the middle. DNA for the CDR3: TGTGCCAGCAGTTTATCGGCGGGTCCAGATACGCAGTATTTT. It yields the protein CASSLSAGPDTQYF.

This clonotype was detected a few times. The V call is TRBV27, the J call TRBJ1-1; D might be TRBD1 (5 bases). The germline V and J ends were trimmed by 3 bases and 5 bases, with 10 bases remaining between them. Germline V gene data show CDR1 as MNHEY and CDR2 as SMNVEV (reference sequence). This CDR3 is built from 13 residues. The CDR3 bases are TGTGCCAGCAGTTTTAATTGGGGGACTGAAGCTTTCTTT. It specifies CASSFNWGTEAFF.

The sample holds a few counts of this clonotype. V and J are TRBV18 and TRBJ2-5; no clear D. CDR1 is KGHSH and CDR2 is LQKENI in the germline V gene. V was pared by 1 base and J by 5 bases, with 14 bases between. The CDR3 is made up of 15 amino acids. The CDR3 region is CASSPLLGGAETQYF. As DNA, the CDR3 is TGTGCCAGCTCACCACTCCTGGGCGGAGCGGAGACCCAGTACTTC.

This clonotype was recorded a few times. The chain links TRBV11-3 to TRBJ2-1, with D perhaps matching TRBD2 (6 bases). V shed 4 bases and J shed 6 bases, with 13 bases lying between them. The CDR3 extends over 14 amino acids. The V gene's germline CDR1 is SGHNT and CDR2 YENEEA. This CDR3 reads CASSWDSRRNEQFF. The DNA of the CDR3 is TGTGCCAGCAGCTGGGACTCCCGGCGCAATGAGCAGTTCTTC.

This clonotype was observed at least ten times. The chain employs TRBV7-2 and TRBJ2-7; the match to TRBD1 covers 11 bases. From germline, CDR1 is SGHTA and CDR2 FQGNSA. The CDR3 spans 16 residues. Trimming removed 2 bases from V and 5 bases from J; junction bases left unmatched: 8. DNA for the CDR3: TGTGCCAGCAGCTTAAAGGGACAGGGGGTATATCACGAGCAGTACTTC. Translating gives CASSLKGQGVYHEQYF.

This clonotype was counted a few times. The rearrangement joins TRBV15 to TRBJ2-3, with D possibly TRBD2 on 5 matching bases. CDR1 LNHNV and CDR2 YYDKDF come from the germline V gene (reference sequence). The CDR3 consists of 16 residues. Deletions cut 0 bases from V and 0 bases from J, with 10 bases between. Here the CDR3 DNA reads TGTGCCACCAGCAGAGAACTAGGGAGTAGCACAGATACGCAGTATTTT. This sequence encodes CATSRELGSSTDTQYF.

The rearrangement uses TRBV6-2 or TRBV6-3 and TRBJ2-7; D gene uncertain. Germline V gene lookup returns CDR1 MNHEY and CDR2 SVGEGT. This CDR3 is built from 14 residues. Trimming removed 3 bases at V and 5 bases at J, with 14 bases between. CDR3 region: CASSYRGLGNEQYF. The CDR3 DNA reads TGTGCCAGCAGTTATCGCGGTCTGGGGAACGAGCAGTACTTC.